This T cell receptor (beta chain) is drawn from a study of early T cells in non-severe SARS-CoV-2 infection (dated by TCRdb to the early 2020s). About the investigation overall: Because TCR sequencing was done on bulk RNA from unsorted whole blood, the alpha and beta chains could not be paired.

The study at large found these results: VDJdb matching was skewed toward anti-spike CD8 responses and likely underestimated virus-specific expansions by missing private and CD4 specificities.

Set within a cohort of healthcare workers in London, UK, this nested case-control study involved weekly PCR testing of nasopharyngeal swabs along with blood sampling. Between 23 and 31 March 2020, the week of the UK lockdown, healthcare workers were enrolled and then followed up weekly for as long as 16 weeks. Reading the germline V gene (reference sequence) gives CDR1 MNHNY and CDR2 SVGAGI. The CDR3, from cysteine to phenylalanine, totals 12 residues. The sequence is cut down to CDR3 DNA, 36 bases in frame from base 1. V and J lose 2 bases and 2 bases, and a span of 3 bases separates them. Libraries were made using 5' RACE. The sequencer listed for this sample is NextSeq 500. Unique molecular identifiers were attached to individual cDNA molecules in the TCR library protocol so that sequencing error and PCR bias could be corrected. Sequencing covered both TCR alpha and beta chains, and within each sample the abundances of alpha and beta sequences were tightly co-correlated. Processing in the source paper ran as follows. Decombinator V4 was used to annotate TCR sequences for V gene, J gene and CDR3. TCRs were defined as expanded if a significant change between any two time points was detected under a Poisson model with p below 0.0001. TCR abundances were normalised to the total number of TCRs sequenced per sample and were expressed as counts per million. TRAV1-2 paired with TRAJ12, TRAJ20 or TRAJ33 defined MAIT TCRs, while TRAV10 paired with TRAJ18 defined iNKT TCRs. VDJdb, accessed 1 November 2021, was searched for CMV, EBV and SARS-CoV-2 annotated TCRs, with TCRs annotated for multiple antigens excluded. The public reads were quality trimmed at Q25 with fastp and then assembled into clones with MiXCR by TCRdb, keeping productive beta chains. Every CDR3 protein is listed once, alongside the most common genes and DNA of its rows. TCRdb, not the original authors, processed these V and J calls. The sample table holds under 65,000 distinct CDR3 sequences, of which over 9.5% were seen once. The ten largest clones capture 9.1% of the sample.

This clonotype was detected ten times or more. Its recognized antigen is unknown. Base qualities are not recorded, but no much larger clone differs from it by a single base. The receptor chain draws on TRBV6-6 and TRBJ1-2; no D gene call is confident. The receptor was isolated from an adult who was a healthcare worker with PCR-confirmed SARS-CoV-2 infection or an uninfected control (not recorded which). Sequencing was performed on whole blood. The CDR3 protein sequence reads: CASSYRNYGYTF. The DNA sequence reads TGTGCCAGCAGTTACAGAAACTATGGCTACACCTTC.